The 9 T cell receptor beta chains in this list originate from one sample, sequenced in a study of blood T cell repertoires in COVID-19. Using immunoSEQ multiplex PCR, the repertoire was profiled, and TCRdb retains in-frame clones only, with some absent. This repertoire shows 350,000 to 400,000 clones, 80% to 90% found once; its top ten account for 1%. The specimen sequenced was PBMCs or T cells enriched from blood (not recorded which). These receptor sequences come from a man aged 18 to 35 who had recovered from COVID-19.

The chain carries TRBV2 and TRBJ2-1; 9 bases match TRBD2. The CDR3 has 15 residues. The V and J ends lost 5 bases and 8 bases, in that order; junction bases with no gene match: 10. Germline V CDR1 and CDR2: SNHLY, FYNNEI. CDR3 amino acids: CASSFLERGADEQFF. CDR3 sequence (DNA): TGTGCCAGCAGTTTTTTGGAGCGGGGGGCCGATGAGCAGTTCTTC.

The V and J genes are TRBV28 and TRBJ1-2; D remains ambiguous. Germline loops: CDR1 MDHEN, CDR2 SYDVKM. The CDR3 loop spans 13 amino acids. Trimming removed 1 base from V and 2 bases from J, with 5 bases in between. This chain's CDR3 is CASSLSQNYGYTF. The CDR3 nucleotides are TGTGCCAGCAGTTTATCCCAGAACTATGGCTACACCTTC.

The chain joins TRBV5-1 to TRBJ2-5, with D hard to call. CDR3 length: 14 residues. From germline, CDR1 is SGHRS and CDR2 YFSETQ. V lost 4 bases and J 2 bases, leaving 12 bases between the germline ends. CDR3 in amino acids: CASSPSGPQETQYF. The CDR3 nucleotides are TGCGCCAGCAGCCCGTCTGGGCCTCAAGAGACCCAGTACTTC.

The rearrangement joins TRBV21-1 to TRBJ2-1; TRBD2, the D gene given by the table, was not confirmed from the DNA. TRBV21-1 is labeled a pseudogene. The CDR3 loop spans 17 amino acids. DNA for the CDR3: TGTGCCAGCAGCAAAGTCGGAAAGGGAGGCCCCTACAATGAGCAGTTCTTC. Translation: CASSKVGKGGPYNEQFF.

V gene TRBV11-3 combines with J gene TRBJ2-1; D is possibly TRBD2 (6 bases). Looked up from germline, CDR1 is SGHNT and CDR2 is YENEEA. The CDR3 is 13 amino acids. Trimming removed 4 bases at V and 7 bases at J, with 11 bases between. CDR3 DNA: TGTGCCAGCAGCTCCTCCAGCGGGAATGAGCAGTTCTTC. This encodes CASSSSSGNEQFF. Using reference TRBV11-3 and TRBJ2-1 for the parts outside the CDR3, the full variable domain is EAGVVQSPRYKIIEKKQPVAFWCNPISGHNTLYWYLQNLGQGPELLIRYENEEAVDDSQLPKDRFSAERLKGVDSTLKIQPAELGDSAVYLCASSSSSGNEQFFGPGTRLTVL.

The J gene is TRBJ2-5, the V gene TRBV5-1; TRBD1 matches at 9 bases. Trimming cost V 2 bases and J 1 base; bases outside gene matches: 3. The CDR3 has 15 amino acids. The V gene's germline CDR1 is SGHRS and CDR2 YFSETQ. The CDR3 region has the DNA TGCGCCAGCAGCTTCGGACAGGGGCCCCAAGAGACCCAGTACTTC. Residues: CASSFGQGPQETQYF.

This clone was seen a single time. The V gene is TRBV27, the J gene TRBJ1-6, with D maybe TRBD1 (5 bases). CDR1 is MNHEY, CDR2 SMNVEV, per germline (reference sequence). The V gene lost 0 bases and the J gene lost 5 bases, with 14 bases spanning the gap. The CDR3 totals 17 residues. CDR3 amino acids: CASSLSVYPQDNSPLHF. The CDR3 DNA follows: TGTGCCAGCAGTTTATCGGTCTACCCACAGGATAATTCACCCCTCCACTTT.

This chain links TRBV4-3 with TRBJ2-7; 8 nucleotides align to TRBD2. V was clipped by 3 bases and J by 7 bases; unmatched bases: 8. This CDR3 is 14 amino acids long. CDR1 is LGHNA and CDR2 is YSLEER in the germline V gene. CDR3 amino acids: CASSHGLAMGEQYF. Written as DNA, the CDR3 is TGCGCCAGCAGCCACGGACTAGCCATGGGGGAGCAGTACTTC.

The gene calls are TRBV30 and TRBJ2-7; D is undetermined. Trimming removed 2 bases at V and 1 base at J, with 12 bases between. Germline loops: CDR1 GTSNPN, CDR2 SVGIG (reference sequence). The CDR3 runs 14 residues. The CDR3 sequence is CAWSPPGRSYEQYF. The CDR3 coding sequence is TGTGCCTGGAGTCCCCCAGGCCGTTCCTACGAGCAGTACTTC. Filled out from reference TRBV30 and TRBJ2-7, the complete variable domain reads SQTIHQWPATLVQPVGSPLSLECTVEGTSNPNLYWYRQAAGRGLQLLFYSVGIGQISSEVPQNLSASRPQDRQFILSSKKLLLSDSGFYLCAWSPPGRSYEQYFGPGTRLTVT.